This T cell receptor beta chain was recorded in a study of cytomegalovirus exposure and HLA in healthy donors. V lost 5 bases to trimming and J lost 2 bases, with 15 bases between them. The CDR3 has 15 residues. Germline V gene data show CDR1 as SGHTA and CDR2 as FQGNSA. The data were produced by immunoSEQ multiplex PCR, yet TCRdb's version contains in-frame clones alone and is incomplete. The table includes tens of thousands of clones, roughly 93% detected once. The clonotype was recovered from a man younger than 45 in good health and CMV-seronegative. Material for sequencing was PBMCs. The gene calls are TRBV7-2 and TRBJ1-2; D is undetermined. CDR3 in amino acids: CASSPRRGTNYGYTF. The DNA of the CDR3 is TGTGCCAGCAGCCCCCGCCGGGGAACGAACTATGGCTACACCTTC.